The 11 T cell receptor beta chains below were found in one sample sequenced in a study of T cell repertoires in cytomegalovirus infection. The antigens of these receptors remain unknown. TCRdb re-called the reads with MiXCR, one entry per CDR3 protein. The data show about 110,000 distinct CDR3 sequences, around 45% seen once. The starting material was CD8+ T cells from cultured PBMCs, obtained from culture after CMV antigen stimulation. These receptors originate from a human donor in good health (CMV status not recorded). Some clones in this sample may be carry-over from other donors' samples.

V gene TRBV6-6 combines with J gene TRBJ1-2, with 8 nucleotides matching TRBD1. The CDR3 is made up of 16 amino acids. With V trimmed by 5 bases and J by 5 bases, 13 bases remained unmatched. Germline loops: CDR1 MNHNY, CDR2 SVGAGI (reference sequence). The CDR3 DNA reads TGTGCCAGCAGTCTCCTCCCCGGACAGGGCGAGTATGGCTACACCTTC. Translating gives CASSLLPGQGEYGYTF.

This clonotype has a single count. The rearrangement links TRBV3-1 to TRBJ2-4; 8 positions match TRBD1. Germline-derived CDR1 and CDR2 are LGHDT and YNNKEL (reference sequence). The CDR3 contains 15 residues. J gave up 8 bases and V 1 base, and 7 bases lay outside the gene matches. Written as DNA, the CDR3 is TGTGCCAGCAGCCAAGTGCAGGGGGCCGTGGACATTCAGTACTTC. Protein product: CASSQVQGAVDIQYF.

The V and J genes are TRBV25-1 and TRBJ2-2; D gene unclear. Germline lookup yields CDR1 MGHDK and CDR2 SYGVNS. V lost 1 base to trimming and J lost 1 base, with 13 bases between them. The CDR3 has 17 residues. The CDR3 loop reads CASSEWAPGGNTGELFF. DNA of the CDR3: TGTGCCAGCAGTGAATGGGCCCCCGGTGGGAACACCGGGGAGCTGTTTTTT.

The genes are TRBV2 and TRBJ2-7, with D unresolved. Germline V gene sequence: CDR1 SNHLY, CDR2 FYNNEI. Trimming left V 6 bases short and J 2 bases short, with 8 bases between. The CDR3 totals 12 residues. The CDR3 region is CASSHITYEQYF. The CDR3 region has the DNA TGTGCCAGCAGCCACATAACCTACGAGCAGTACTTC.

This clonotype has a handful of counts. CDR3 nucleotide sequence: TGTGCCAGCAGCTTAGCGGGACAGGGTTCCTACAATGAGCAGTTCTTC. Its translation: CASSLAGQGSYNEQFF. V is TRBV7-4 and J is TRBJ2-1; the match to TRBD1 covers 9 bases. In germline, CDR1 is SGHVT, CDR2 SQSDAQ. The J segment lost 1 base and the V segment lost 0 bases, leaving 1 base of the junction unmatched. The CDR3 is 16 amino acids.

As DNA, the CDR3 is TGCAGTGCCGCCCGGGACATCGGCGACGAGCAGTACTTC. This gives the protein CSAARDIGDEQYF. The chain carries TRBV20-1 and TRBJ2-7; D is possibly TRBD1 (6 bases). V was cut by 6 bases and J by 5 bases, with 17 bases left in between. The germline CDR1 and CDR2 sequences are DFQATT and SNEGSKA (reference sequence). This CDR3 has 13 amino acids.

At least ten counts were recorded for this clonotype. The J gene is TRBJ2-1, the V gene TRBV7-3; 9 nucleotides agree with TRBD2. The CDR3 is made up of 15 amino acids. Germline CDR1 reads SGHTA; CDR2 reads FQGTGA. V lost 6 bases to trimming and J lost 6 bases; unmatched junction nucleotides: 9. The CDR3 coding sequence is TGTGCCAGCAGTTTTACAGCGGGGGGTGGCAATGAGCAGTTCTTC. This translates into CASSFTAGGGNEQFF.

The J gene is TRBJ2-7, the V gene TRBV27; D call uncertain. Germline CDR1 reads MNHEY; CDR2 reads SMNVEV (reference sequence). The CDR3 totals 13 residues. V was pared by 3 bases and J by 0 bases, with 6 bases between. CDR3 sequence reads: CASSLLPSYEQYF. In DNA form, the CDR3 reads TGTGCCAGCAGTTTGTTGCCCTCCTACGAGCAGTACTTC.

The V gene is TRBV7-6, the J gene TRBJ2-3; D perhaps matches TRBD2 (5 bases). The CDR3 totals 15 residues. The ends were cut back, 5 bases at V and 1 base at J, with 13 bases in the middle. The germline V gene has CDR1 SGHVS and CDR2 FNYEAQ. The CDR3 spells CASSIGLYGTDTQYF. In DNA, the CDR3 is TGTGCCAGCAGCATCGGACTCTATGGCACAGATACGCAGTATTTT.

This clonotype was counted a few times. The chain is built from TRBV6-2 or TRBV6-3 and TRBJ2-1, with TRBD2 as a possible D gene (5 bases). Looked up from germline, CDR1 is MNHEY and CDR2 is SVGEGT. The CDR3 is made up of 16 amino acids. The germline V and J ends were trimmed by 2 bases and 10 bases, with 21 bases remaining between them. The CDR3 here is CASSYPGLANSYEQFF. CDR3 nucleotides: TGTGCCAGCAGTTACCCTGGACTGGCAAACTCTTACGAGCAGTTCTTC.

A few counts support this clonotype. The V call is TRBV7-3, the J call TRBJ1-1; 12 bases line up with TRBD1. This CDR3 comprises 15 residues. CDR1 and CDR2 (germline): SGHTA, FQGTGA. V was pared by 5 bases and J by 8 bases, with 9 bases of the junction left unmatched. The CDR3 DNA sequence: TGTGCCAGCAGCACGGGACAGGGGGCATCAAGCGAAGCTTTCTTT. It specifies CASSTGQGASSEAFF.